This T cell receptor beta chain was recovered during a study of early T cells in non-severe SARS-CoV-2 infection. Between the trimmed V and J ends, which lost 1 base and 3 bases, there was a span of 4 bases. The CDR3 loop spans 13 amino acids. Germline V gives CDR1 SGHTA, CDR2 FQGTGA. At least ten counts were recorded for this clonotype. MiXCR, applied by TCRdb to the 5' RACE reads, yields one record per CDR3 protein. The sample shows 40,000 to 50,000 distinct CDR3 sequences, around 6.8% of them seen only once. The clonotype comes from an adult who was a healthcare worker with PCR-confirmed SARS-CoV-2 infection or an uninfected control (not recorded which). Sequences were obtained from whole blood. The rearrangement joins TRBV7-3 to TRBJ1-3; D uncertain. The CDR3 DNA reads TGTGCCAGCAGCTTAAGTGGTGGAAACACCATATATTTT. Translating it yields CASSLSGGNTIYF.